This T cell receptor (beta chain) came from a study of blood T cell repertoires in COVID-19. In the study overall: Samples came from the United States, Italy and Spain, spanning acute and convalescent COVID-19.

Only in-frame clones appear in the TCRdb table, and some are missing; sequencing was by immunoSEQ multiplex PCR. The table includes over 150,000 clones, roughly four fifths detected once. Germline-derived CDR1 and CDR2 are SEHNR and FQNEAQ (reference sequence). J gave up 5 bases and V 7 bases, and 17 bases lay outside the gene matches. This CDR3 spans 19 amino acids. This sequence originates from a woman aged 70-85 years with COVID-19, enrolled during active disease. Sequencing used peripheral blood. This chain joins TRBV7-9 and TRBJ2-5, with 15 bases aligning to TRBD2. The chain's CDR3 is CASIKNPGLAGGGSETQYF. The CDR3 DNA reads TGTGCCAGCATCAAAAACCCGGGACTAGCGGGAGGAGGTTCGGAGACCCAGTACTTC.